The T cell receptor (beta chain) described here comes from a study of blood T cells in healthy people across ages. Study-wide findings and caveats: Naive T cell percentage showed a strong correlation with the diversity of TCR beta. It was the long-lived donors that had more naive CD4+ cells and higher diversity than aged donors.

Next came a second PCR, run for about 6 to 11 cycles, which used a sample-barcoded 5' primer along with a J-beta primer mix. TCRdb independently ran MiXCR on the 5' RACE reads; one entry per CDR3 protein. The table shows around 800,000 distinct CDR3 sequences, with roughly 46% occurring only once. About this clonotype itself: The antigen remains undetermined.

Sequenced sample: blood. This receptor was identified in an elderly man in good health.

CDR3 loop: CASSNGDRPQHF. DNA for the CDR3: TGTGCCAGCAGTAACGGAGATCGGCCCCAGCATTTT. The J gene is TRBJ1-5, the V gene TRBV12-3 or TRBV12-4; unclear D gene. The CDR3 length is 12 residues. V was clipped by 5 bases and J by 9 bases, with 11 bases between them.